A single sample gave rise to the 20 T cell receptor beta chains below, sequenced in a study of T cells in Graves' hyperthyroidism and ophthalmopathy. RNA transcripts served as the template for amplifying TCR beta CDR3 regions. TCR CDR3 regions were first amplified by RT-PCR with HTBI primers. One entry per CDR3 protein results from TCRdb running MiXCR on the multiplex PCR reads. Of around 360,000 distinct CDR3 sequences listed, about 15% are singletons. Sequenced sample: blood. All receptors come from a woman aged 55-69 years with Graves' ophthalmopathy.

This clonotype was seen repeatedly, ten times or more. The CDR3 sequence is CAILLAGGTQYF. CDR3 DNA sequence: TGTGCCATCCTACTAGCGGGAGGGACCCAGTACTTC. This chain uses TRBV24-1 with TRBJ2-5, with 12 bases that match TRBD2. The CDR3 consists of 12 residues. J lost 7 bases, V lost 11 bases, and 4 bases had no gene match. Germline lookup yields CDR1 KGHDR and CDR2 SFDVKD.

V is TRBV24-1 and J is TRBJ2-7; 8 positions agree with TRBD2. The length of the CDR3 is 15 residues. V was pared by 5 bases and J by 1 base, with 6 bases of the junction left unmatched. CDR1 is KGHDR and CDR2 is SFDVKD in the germline V gene. CDR3 DNA: TGTGCCACCAGTGGTCCGAGCGGGGGTTCCTACGAGCAGTACTTC. This encodes CATSGPSGGSYEQYF.

This clonotype was seen at least ten times. The V and J genes are TRBV6-1 and TRBJ2-7; tentative D call: TRBD1 (6 bases). Trimming left V 6 bases short and J 4 bases short, with 22 bases between. The CDR3 totals 16 residues. The germline CDR1 and CDR2 sequences are MNHNS and SASEGT. The CDR3 reads CASRGPGQTFLYEQYF. In nucleotides, the CDR3 is TGTGCCAGCAGAGGACCTGGACAGACCTTTCTTTACGAGCAGTACTTC.

This chain links TRBV18 with TRBJ2-3; D gene unclear. Between the trimmed V and J ends, which lost 3 bases and 1 base, there was a span of 8 bases. Germline CDR1 and CDR2: KGHSH and LQKENI. The CDR3 contains 14 residues. The DNA for the CDR3 is TGTGCCAGCTCACCCGGGTCTCGCACAGATACGCAGTATTTT. This gives the protein CASSPGSRTDTQYF.

This clonotype occurred many times. The chain employs TRBV4-1 and TRBJ2-7; 10 positions match TRBD2. The CDR3 runs 14 residues. In germline, CDR1 is MGHRA, CDR2 YSYEKL. The V segment lost 2 bases and the J segment 2 bases; nucleotides outside the gene matches: 0. CDR3 nucleotide sequence: TGCGCCAGCAGCCAAAGCGGGGGGGCCTACGAGCAGTACTTC. This translates into CASSQSGGAYEQYF.

Comment on this clonotype: One base away lies a much larger clone, so this may be a sequencing read error. J is TRBJ2-7 and V is TRBV30; 10 bases are a match to TRBD2. Germline CDR1 reads GTSNPN; CDR2 reads SVGIG (reference sequence). The CDR3 consists of 12 residues. The CDR3 region is CAWRTSGYEQHF. The DNA for the CDR3 is TGTGCCTGGAGGACTAGCGGGTACGAGCAGCACTTC.

Of note for this clonotype: A much larger clone sits a single nucleotide away, making a read error possible. CDR3 in amino acids: CSARPPLGSYNEQFF. In DNA, the CDR3 is TGCAGTGCTAGGCCTCCCCTGGGCTCCTACAATGAGCAGTTCTTC. The V and J genes are TRBV20-1 and TRBJ2-1; D is unclear. Germline CDR1 reads DFQATT; CDR2 reads SNEGSKA (reference sequence). This CDR3 comprises 15 residues. V was cut by 3 bases and J by 0 bases, with 12 bases left in between.

This clonotype showed up many times. The V call is TRBV12-3 or TRBV12-4, the J call TRBJ2-4; 7 bases match TRBD1. The J segment lost 0 bases and the V segment lost 6 bases, leaving 8 bases of the junction unmatched. There are 16 residues in the CDR3. The CDR3 spells CASSLTGALAKNIQYF. The CDR3 region has the DNA TGTGCCAGCAGCCTAACAGGGGCCCTAGCCAAAAACATTCAGTACTTC.

This clonotype was seen many times. This rearrangement joins TRBV2 to TRBJ2-5, with 8 bases matching TRBD2. CDR1 and CDR2 (germline): SNHLY, FYNNEI. V was pared by 6 bases and J by 2 bases, with 2 bases of the junction left unmatched. The CDR3 sequence is 13 residues long. The chain's CDR3 is CASSVAGQETQYF. CDR3 sequence (DNA): TGTGCCAGCAGCGTAGCGGGACAAGAGACCCAGTACTTC.

This clonotype was recorded many times. The chain combines TRBV7-8 with TRBJ2-1; the D gene is possibly TRBD2 (5 bases). V lost 5 bases, J lost 0 bases, and 23 bases lay in between. The CDR3 runs to 19 residues. Per germline, CDR1 SGHVS and CDR2 FQNEAQ. The CDR3 DNA reads TGTGCCAGCAGCCCGGGCCGGTTGGTTAGCGTGCCCTCCTACAATGAGCAGTTCTTC. Translation: CASSPGRLVSVPSYNEQFF.

At least ten counts were recorded for this clonotype. The chain combines TRBV12-3 or TRBV12-4 with TRBJ2-7, with 10 bases lining up with TRBD1. Unmatched junction bases numbered 6, after V lost 5 bases and J lost 2 bases. The CDR3 loop spans 15 amino acids. CDR3 in amino acids: CASSDSGTGAYEQYF. Here the CDR3 DNA reads TGTGCCAGCAGTGATTCCGGGACAGGGGCCTACGAGCAGTACTTC.

There are a few counts of this clonotype. The chain couples TRBV7-2 to TRBJ2-1; D may be TRBD2 (5 bases). Germline V gives CDR1 SGHTA, CDR2 FQGNSA. This CDR3 has 16 residues. The V and J ends lost 1 base and 0 bases respectively, with 10 bases between them. This CDR3 reads CASSLGGDSSYNEQFF. The CDR3 DNA reads as TGTGCCAGCAGCTTAGGGGGAGATTCCTCCTACAATGAGCAGTTCTTC. Variable domain in full (rest from reference TRBV7-2 and TRBJ2-1): GAGVSQSPSNKVTEKGKDVELRCDPISGHTALYWYRQSLGQGLEFLIYFQGNSAPDKSGLPSDRFSAERTGGSVSTLTIQRTQQEDSAVYLCASSLGGDSSYNEQFFGPGTRLTVL.

The rearrangement links TRBV19 to TRBJ2-3; 8 nucleotides match TRBD1. Germline CDR1 LNHDA, CDR2 SQIVND (reference sequence). J lost 4 bases, V lost 3 bases, and 3 bases had no gene match. CDR3 size: 14 residues. The chain's CDR3 is CASSMDRVSDTQYF. The CDR3 nucleotides are TGTGCCAGTAGTATGGACAGGGTTTCAGATACGCAGTATTTT.

This clonotype showed up many times. The chain employs TRBV7-3 and TRBJ2-1; a possible D gene is TRBD2 (5 bases). V lost 4 bases and J 7 bases, leaving 11 bases between the germline ends. CDR1 SGHTA and CDR2 FQGTGA come from the germline V gene. This CDR3 has 13 amino acids. The CDR3: CASSSRTGNEQFF. The CDR3 nucleotides read TGTGCCAGCAGCTCCCGGACTGGAAATGAGCAGTTCTTC.

This clonotype showed up just a few times. The genes are TRBV10-3 and TRBJ2-1; no reliable D call. Germline CDR1 reads ENHRY; CDR2 reads SYGVKD. V lost 3 bases and J lost 10, with 10 bases in between. CDR3 length equals 12 residues. In DNA, the CDR3 is TGTGCCATCAGTGATGGGCGGTCGGAGCAGTTCTTC. It translates to CAISDGRSEQFF.

This clonotype was seen ten or more times. This sequence joins TRBV28 and TRBJ2-3; 11 bases match TRBD2. Germline V lookup: CDR1 MDHEN, CDR2 SYDVKM. The CDR3 extends over 16 amino acids. J was trimmed by 2 bases and V by 6 bases; bases with no gene match: 7. CDR3 region: CASRDTSGSVTDTQYF. The CDR3 DNA reads TGTGCCAGCAGGGATACTAGCGGGAGTGTCACAGATACGCAGTATTTT.

This clonotype showed up just a few times. J is TRBJ1-3 and V is TRBV30; a weak D match, TRBD1 (6 bases). The CDR3 has 15 amino acids. The germline V and J ends were trimmed by 1 base and 4 bases, with 14 bases remaining between them. Germline-derived CDR1 and CDR2 are GTSNPN and SVGIG (reference sequence). DNA of the CDR3: TGTGCCTGGAGTGGGGTAGGGGGATCCGGAAACACCATATATTTT. This gives the protein CAWSGVGGSGNTIYF.

This clonotype has more than one count but fewer than ten. The chain uses TRBV5-1 and TRBJ2-5; 12 bases match TRBD2. Germline V gene data show CDR1 as SGHRS and CDR2 as YFSETQ. The CDR3 is 14 amino acids. Trimming at V came to 7 bases and at J to 2 bases, leaving 3 bases not matched to a gene. DNA for the CDR3: TGCGCCAGCGCTACTAGCGGGAGGCAAGAGACCCAGTACTTC. Protein: CASATSGRQETQYF. Full variable domain (remainder filled in from reference TRBV5-1 and TRBJ2-5): KAGVTQTPRYLIKTRGQQVTLSCSPISGHRSVSWYQQTPGQGLQFLFEYFSETQRNKGNFPGRFSGRQFSNSRSEMNVSTLELGDSALYLCASATSGRQETQYFGPGTRLLVL.

This clonotype was observed at least ten times. J is TRBJ1-6 and V is TRBV6-1; D is uncertain. CDR3 length: 17 residues. The V gene lost 5 bases and the J gene lost 0 bases, with 14 bases spanning the gap. The germline V gene has CDR1 MNHNS and CDR2 SASEGT. The CDR3 nucleotides read TGTGCCAGCAGTCACCAGGCTAGTAGCTCCTATAATTCACCCCTCCACTTT. This encodes CASSHQASSSYNSPLHF.

This clonotype was seen many times. This chain uses TRBV5-1 with TRBJ2-7; D gene uncertain. This CDR3 is 14 amino acids long. Trimming took 7 bases from V and 4 from J, leaving 18 bases between them. Germline-derived CDR1 and CDR2 are SGHRS and YFSETQ. CDR3 DNA: TGCGCCAGCTTCCGGCCGGGCAGACCTTACGAGCAGTACTTC. It yields the protein CASFRPGRPYEQYF.